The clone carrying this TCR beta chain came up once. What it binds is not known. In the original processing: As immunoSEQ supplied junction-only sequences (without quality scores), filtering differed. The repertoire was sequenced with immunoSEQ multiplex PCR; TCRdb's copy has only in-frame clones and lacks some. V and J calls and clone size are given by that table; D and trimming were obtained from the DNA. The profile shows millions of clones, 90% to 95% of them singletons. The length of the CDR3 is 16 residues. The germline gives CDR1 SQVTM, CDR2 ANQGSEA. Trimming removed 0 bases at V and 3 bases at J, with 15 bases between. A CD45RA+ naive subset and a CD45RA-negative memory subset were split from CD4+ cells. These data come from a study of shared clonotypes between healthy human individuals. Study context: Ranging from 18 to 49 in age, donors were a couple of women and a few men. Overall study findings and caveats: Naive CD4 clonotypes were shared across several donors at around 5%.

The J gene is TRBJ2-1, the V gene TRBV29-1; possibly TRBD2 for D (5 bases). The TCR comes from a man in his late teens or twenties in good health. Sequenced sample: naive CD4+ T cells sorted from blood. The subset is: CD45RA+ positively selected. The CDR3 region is CSVEDRGRVIYNEQFF. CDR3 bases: TGCAGCGTTGAAGATCGGGGAAGGGTAATCTACAATGAGCAGTTCTTC.